The rows below give T cell receptor beta chains drawn from one sample of a study of T-cell memory formation after mild COVID-19. TCRdb re-called the 5' RACE reads with MiXCR, one entry per CDR3 protein. The table records fewer than 700,000 distinct CDR3 sequences, roughly 22% of them present only once. The sequenced material came from PBMCs or a T cell subset sorted from them (not recorded which). Receptors originate from an adult woman who had mild COVID-19 (a few samples of this study predate the infection). Cell type and time point are not known. CDR3s include the opening cysteine and the closing phenylalanine or tryptophan. A D gene is named only where the DNA matches it firmly. Size tells how often a clone was seen (once, few, many) or the class of an expanded clone, and some rows leave it out.

V: TRBV7-2
D: TRBD1
J: TRBJ1-5
size: few
DNA: TGTGCCAGCAGCCAACGGGACAGGGCGAATCAGCCCCAGCATTTT
CDR3: CASSQRDRANQPQHF

V: TRBV12-5
D: TRBD2
J: TRBJ2-1
size: NA
DNA: TGTGCTAGTGGTTTGCCCCCGAAAATAGCGGGGCCTGATGAGGTCCATGAGCAGTTCTTC
CDR3: CASGLPPKIAGPDEVHEQFF

V: TRBV6-5
D: TRBD1
J: TRBJ1-1
size: NA
DNA: TGTGCCAGCAGTTCTTACGGACAGGGCCATGACACTGAAGCTTTCTTT
CDR3: CASSSYGQGHDTEAFF

V: TRBV2
D: NA
J: TRBJ2-2
size: NA
DNA: TGTGCCAGCAATTCCGGGAACACCGGGGAGCTGTTTTTT
CDR3: CASNSGNTGELFF

V: TRBV4-2
D: NA
J: TRBJ1-1
size: NA
DNA: TGTGCCAGCAGCCAAGGGCGGGGGAACACTGAAGCTTTCTTT
CDR3: CASSQGRGNTEAFF

V: TRBV4-1
D: TRBD2
J: TRBJ2-5
size: NA
DNA: TGCGCCAGCAGCCAAGGGAGCGGGGGACAAGAGACCCAGTACTTC
CDR3: CASSQGSGGQETQYF

V: TRBV6-5
D: TRBD2
J: TRBJ2-5
size: few
DNA: TGTGCCAGCAGTTTCCAAACTAGCGGGGCTAGGGAGTACTTC
CDR3: CASSFQTSGAREYF

V: TRBV4-3
D: TRBD2
J: TRBJ2-7
size: few
DNA: TGCGCCAGCAGCCAAGAAAGAGGACTAGCGGGAGCATCCTACGAGCAGTACTTC
CDR3: CASSQERGLAGASYEQYF

V: TRBV20-1
D: NA
J: TRBJ1-1
size: many
DNA: TGCAGTGCTAAACAGGGAGACCAGGGTGAAGCTTTCTTT
CDR3: CSAKQGDQGEAFF

V: TRBV9
D: TRBD1
J: TRBJ2-5
size: few
DNA: TGTGCCAGCAGCGTAGAGGTGACAGGGGGCGGCGAGACCCAGTACTTC
CDR3: CASSVEVTGGGETQYF

V: TRBV7-6
D: TRBD2
J: TRBJ2-7
size: NA
DNA: TGTGCCAGCAGCTTACCGACTAGCGGGGGGTTGTCCTACGAGCAGTACTTC
CDR3: CASSLPTSGGLSYEQYF

V: TRBV9
D: NA
J: TRBJ2-2
size: few
DNA: TGTGCCAGCAGCGAGGGAGGACAGAATTCCTTCAAGAACACCGGGGAGCTGTTTTTT
CDR3: CASSEGGQNSFKNTGELFF

V: TRBV7-9
D: TRBD1
J: TRBJ2-2
size: NA
DNA: TGTGCCAACTGGGACAGACACACCGGGGAGCTGTTTTTT
CDR3: CANWDRHTGELFF

V: TRBV29-1
D: NA
J: TRBJ2-3
size: NA
DNA: TGCAGCGTCAAGGGCGGTATAACAGATACGCAGTATTTT
CDR3: CSVKGGITDTQYF

V: TRBV14
D: NA
J: TRBJ2-1
size: NA
DNA: TGTGCCAGCAGCCAAAGCTATGAGCAGTTCTTC
CDR3: CASSQSYEQFF

V: TRBV5-4
D: NA
J: TRBJ2-1
size: NA
DNA: TGTGCCAGCAGCCGACAGAGGGGGAAATACAATGAGCAGTTCTTC
CDR3: CASSRQRGKYNEQFF

V: TRBV5-1
D: NA
J: TRBJ2-1
size: few
DNA: TGCGCCAGCAGCTTGCCCGAGCGGGTTAAAGACAATGAGCAGTTCTTC
CDR3: CASSLPERVKDNEQFF

V: TRBV4-1
D: NA
J: TRBJ1-2
size: few
DNA: TGCGCCAGCAGCCAAGTCCCAATGACAGCTACTTACTATGGCTACACCTTC
CDR3: CASSQVPMTATYYGYTF

V: TRBV27
D: NA
J: TRBJ2-7
size: few
DNA: TGTGCCAGCAGTTTAGCCCTCAGTAATTTTTACGAGCAGTACTTC
CDR3: CASSLALSNFYEQYF

V: TRBV10-3
D: NA
J: TRBJ2-7
size: NA
DNA: TGTGCCATCAGTGAGGTCGGTACCTACGAGCAGTACTTC
CDR3: CAISEVGTYEQYF

V: TRBV12-3/TRBV12-4
D: TRBD2
J: TRBJ2-1
size: few
DNA: TGTGCCAGCAGTCACGGGGGGACTAGCGGGGGCTCCTACAATGAGCAGTTCTTC
CDR3: CASSHGGTSGGSYNEQFF

V: TRBV20-1
D: TRBD1
J: TRBJ1-1
size: NA
DNA: TGCAGTGCTAGAGAGCCGGGACAGGGTCTTATCAACACTGAAGCTTTCTTT
CDR3: CSAREPGQGLINTEAFF

V: TRBV7-9
D: NA
J: TRBJ1-4
size: NA
DNA: TGTGCCAGCACCCTTCTAGGGAATGAAAAACTGTTTTTT
CDR3: CASTLLGNEKLFF

V: TRBV7-9
D: TRBD1
J: TRBJ2-1
size: NA
DNA: TGTGCCAGCGGTAGGGCAGGGGGCTACAATGAGCAGTTCTTC
CDR3: CASGRAGGYNEQFF

V: TRBV9
D: NA
J: TRBJ2-1
size: NA
DNA: TGTGCCAGCAGCCCTGGGACCCCCTACCCCAATGAGCAGTTCTTC
CDR3: CASSPGTPYPNEQFF

V: TRBV5-4
D: TRBD2
J: TRBJ2-7
size: many
DNA: TGTGCCAGCAGTCCCGGGACTAGCGGGGGGCTTACCTACGAGCAGTACTTC
CDR3: CASSPGTSGGLTYEQYF

V: TRBV6-5
D: TRBD1
J: TRBJ1-2
size: once
DNA: TGTGCCAGCAGTTACTCGATGGGGACAGGGGGCGGATTACGATATGGCTACACCTTC
CDR3: CASSYSMGTGGGLRYGYTF

V: TRBV9
D: NA
J: TRBJ2-5
size: NA
DNA: TGTGCCAGCAGCGTAGACGCGAACCGAGGGACCCAGTACTTC
CDR3: CASSVDANRGTQYF

V: TRBV7-9
D: NA
J: TRBJ1-1
size: few
DNA: TGTGCCAGCAGCTTAGGGGGTCCCGATAGGGCTTTCTTT
CDR3: CASSLGGPDRAFF

V: TRBV6-1
D: NA
J: TRBJ1-2
size: few
DNA: TGTGCCAGCAGTGAAGCGCTGGCGACACCCGCTAACTATGGCTACACCTTC
CDR3: CASSEALATPANYGYTF

V: TRBV7-9
D: NA
J: TRBJ2-7
size: many
DNA: TGTGCCAGCAGCCTAATCCGGGACCTAGACTCCTACGAGCAGTACTTC
CDR3: CASSLIRDLDSYEQYF

V: TRBV12-3/TRBV12-4
D: NA
J: TRBJ2-4
size: NA
DNA: TGTGCCAGCAGTTCCGCTTGGGGCAAAAACATTCAGTACTTC
CDR3: CASSSAWGKNIQYF

V: TRBV12-3/TRBV12-4
D: NA
J: TRBJ1-5
size: NA
DNA: TGTGCCAGCACCCCAGGTACGTTCCGGGATAGCAATCAGCCCCAGCATTTT
CDR3: CASTPGTFRDSNQPQHF

V: TRBV12-3/TRBV12-4
D: TRBD1
J: TRBJ1-2
size: NA
DNA: TGTGCCAGCAGCAGAAGACAGGGAGAAGGGGGCTACACCTTC
CDR3: CASSRRQGEGGYTF

V: TRBV3-1
D: TRBD2
J: TRBJ2-1
size: many
DNA: TGTGCCAGCAGCCCTAGGACTAGCGGGACTCCTCCTTACAATGAGCAGTTCTTC
CDR3: CASSPRTSGTPPYNEQFF

V: TRBV29-1
D: TRBD1
J: TRBJ2-4
size: NA
DNA: TGCAGCGTTGAAGATCGACAGGGGAAAAGGGGCATTCAGTACTTC
CDR3: CSVEDRQGKRGIQYF

V: TRBV5-1
D: NA
J: TRBJ2-3
size: few
DNA: TGCGCCAGCAGCTTGCAGGATTTAAGCACAGATACGCAGTATTTT
CDR3: CASSLQDLSTDTQYF

V: TRBV12-3/TRBV12-4
D: NA
J: TRBJ2-1
size: few
DNA: TGTGCCAGCAGCCTCAAAAAGGGGCAGTTCTTC
CDR3: CASSLKKGQFF

V: TRBV12-3/TRBV12-4
D: NA
J: TRBJ2-2
size: many
DNA: TGTGCCAGCAGTTTAGAGGGGACCGGGGAGCTGTTTTTT
CDR3: CASSLEGTGELFF

V: TRBV14
D: NA
J: TRBJ1-1
size: NA
DNA: TGTGCCAGCAGCCAAGTCGGACGGAACACTGAAGCTTTCTTT
CDR3: CASSQVGRNTEAFF

V: TRBV6-5
D: TRBD1
J: TRBJ1-1
size: NA
DNA: TGTGCCAGCAGTGGGGACAGGGGACGAGCTGAAGCTTTCTTT
CDR3: CASSGDRGRAEAFF

V: TRBV15
D: NA
J: TRBJ1-5
size: few
DNA: TGTGCCACCAGCGGGGGGCCCGGGGGTCAGCCCCAGCATTTT
CDR3: CATSGGPGGQPQHF

V: TRBV7-9
D: TRBD2
J: TRBJ2-2
size: few
DNA: TGTGCCAGCAGCGATTCTCAACTAGCGGGAGGGACCGGGGAGCTGTTTTTT
CDR3: CASSDSQLAGGTGELFF

V: TRBV7-9
D: NA
J: TRBJ1-1
size: NA
DNA: TGTGCCAGCAGCTTAGCGATAAGGGGTTTGTTTGGTGAAGCTTTCTTT
CDR3: CASSLAIRGLFGEAFF

V: TRBV29-1
D: NA
J: TRBJ1-2
size: NA
DNA: TGCAGCGTTGAGGGGGCTTTAGGGACCGGCGGGGGCTACACCTTC
CDR3: CSVEGALGTGGGYTF

V: TRBV7-2
D: NA
J: TRBJ2-5
size: few
DNA: TGTGCCAGCAGCCCTGGTCCAGCCGGGGAGACCCAGTACTTC
CDR3: CASSPGPAGETQYF

V: TRBV25-1
D: NA
J: TRBJ2-5
size: few
DNA: TGTGCCAGCAGTGATCCCGGGACACAGAGGACCCAGTACTTC
CDR3: CASSDPGTQRTQYF

V: TRBV11-3
D: NA
J: TRBJ2-7
size: NA
DNA: TGTGCCAGCAGCTTCGGGGGTCAGGCCTCCTACGAGCAGTACTTC
CDR3: CASSFGGQASYEQYF

V: TRBV25-1
D: TRBD1
J: TRBJ2-2
size: NA
DNA: TGTGCCAGCAGTCACCCAGGGGGCAGGACCGGGGAGCTGTTTTTT
CDR3: CASSHPGGRTGELFF

V: TRBV6-5
D: TRBD1
J: TRBJ2-6
size: NA
DNA: TGTGCCAGCAGACCCGGCGCAAAGGGGGCGCCTGGGGCCAACGTCCTGACTTTC
CDR3: CASRPGAKGAPGANVLTF

V: TRBV3-1
D: NA
J: TRBJ2-2
size: few
DNA: TGTGCCAGCAGCCTCCCCAATTTAAGGAGGAACACCGGGGAGCTGTTTTTT
CDR3: CASSLPNLRRNTGELFF

V: TRBV20-1
D: NA
J: TRBJ1-2
size: few
DNA: TGCAGTGCTAGAGATCCGGCGAACTATGGCTACACCTTC
CDR3: CSARDPANYGYTF

V: TRBV20-1
D: NA
J: TRBJ2-3
size: NA
DNA: TGCAGTGCTAGAACCGGGGGCCCTTTGGGGGATACGCAGTATTTT
CDR3: CSARTGGPLGDTQYF

V: TRBV7-2
D: NA
J: TRBJ2-6
size: NA
DNA: TGTGCCAGCAGCTCGGTGGGGTCTGGGGCCAACGTCCTGACTTTC
CDR3: CASSSVGSGANVLTF

V: TRBV3-1
D: NA
J: TRBJ1-2
size: NA
DNA: TGTGCCAGCAGCCAAGGTGCGGGGGCAGCGGACACCTTC
CDR3: CASSQGAGAADTF

V: TRBV5-1
D: NA
J: TRBJ2-1
size: NA
DNA: TGCGCCAGCAGCTCGAGGGGGGACCCGGACAATGAGCAGTTCTTC
CDR3: CASSSRGDPDNEQFF

V: TRBV15
D: NA
J: TRBJ1-3
size: few
DNA: TGTGCCACCAGCCTCTCTGGAAACACCATATATTTT
CDR3: CATSLSGNTIYF

V: TRBV13
D: NA
J: TRBJ2-7
size: NA
DNA: TGTGCCAGCAGCTTAGACAGGCATGGGGAGCAGTACTTC
CDR3: CASSLDRHGEQYF